The 6 T cell receptor beta chains given below trace back to one sample, sequenced in a study of blood T cell repertoires in COVID-19. Assay used: immunoSEQ multiplex PCR; TCRdb lists only in-frame clones, some missing. The sample yields tens of thousands of clones, around nine tenths seen once. Sequenced: peripheral blood. These receptors all come from a woman in her fifties or sixties with active or convalescent COVID-19.

As DNA, the CDR3 is TGTGCCAGCAGTGAGGGGACAGGGTATACTGGAAACACCATATATTTT. Translated: CASSEGTGYTGNTIYF. This rearrangement joins TRBV6-1 to TRBJ1-3; 9 bases line up with TRBD1. Germline trimming cut 3 bases from V and 2 bases from J; bases unmatched to any gene: 5. This CDR3 has 16 residues. Germline assignment: CDR1 MNHNS and CDR2 SASEGT.

This rearrangement joins TRBV7-9 to TRBJ1-2; D may be TRBD1 (5 bases). Trimming shortened V by 10 bases and J by 6 bases, and 18 bases separated the two germline ends. The CDR3 is 13 amino acids. Germline CDR1 reads SEHNR; CDR2 reads FQNEAQ (reference sequence). The CDR3 here is CATPVQGGHGYTF. CDR3 DNA sequence: TGTGCCACCCCGGTCCAGGGAGGTCATGGCTACACCTTC. The full variable domain, completed using reference TRBV7-9 and TRBJ1-2, is DTGVSQNPRHKITKRGQNVTFRCDPISEHNRLYWYRQTLGQGPEFLTYFQNEAQLEKSRLLSDRFSAERPKGSFSTLEIQRTEQGDSAMYLCATPVQGGHGYTFGSGTRLTVV.

The rearrangement links TRBV10-1 to TRBJ2-5, with 10 bases fitting TRBD2. CDR1 WNHNN and CDR2 SYGVQD come from the germline V gene (reference sequence). V dropped 2 bases and J dropped 5; count of bases not matched to a gene: 5. This CDR3 is built from 15 residues. The DNA for the CDR3 is TGCGCCAGCAGTGAGGGAATAGCGGGAGGTGAGACCCAGTACTTC. The encoded protein is CASSEGIAGGETQYF.

CDR3 amino acids: CASSFGWTGTNIQYF. For the CDR3, the DNA is TGTGCCAGCAGCTTCGGCTGGACAGGAACAAACATTCAGTACTTC. This rearrangement joins TRBV5-4 to TRBJ2-4; TRBD1 matches at 7 bases. This CDR3 region has 15 residues. J lost 6 bases, V lost 2 bases, and 8 bases had no gene match. Germline CDR1 and CDR2: SGHNT and YYREEE (reference sequence).

The J gene is TRBJ1-2, the V gene TRBV4-1; D is unclear. Trimming shortened V by 2 bases and J by 1 base, and 11 bases separated the two germline ends. The CDR3 loop spans 15 amino acids. In germline, CDR1 is MGHRA, CDR2 YSYEKL. Here the CDR3 reads CASSQFEGGNYGYTF. As DNA, the CDR3 is TGCGCCAGCAGCCAATTCGAAGGCGGTAACTATGGCTACACCTTC.

The chain joins TRBV7-9 to TRBJ2-1, with D uncertain. Germline loops: CDR1 SEHNR, CDR2 FQNEAQ (reference sequence). The CDR3 consists of 15 residues. V lost 4 bases and J 5 bases, leaving 15 bases between the germline ends. CDR3 DNA sequence: TGTGCCAGCAGCTATACAGATCCCGTGGACAATGAGCAGTTCTTC. Translation gives CASSYTDPVDNEQFF.